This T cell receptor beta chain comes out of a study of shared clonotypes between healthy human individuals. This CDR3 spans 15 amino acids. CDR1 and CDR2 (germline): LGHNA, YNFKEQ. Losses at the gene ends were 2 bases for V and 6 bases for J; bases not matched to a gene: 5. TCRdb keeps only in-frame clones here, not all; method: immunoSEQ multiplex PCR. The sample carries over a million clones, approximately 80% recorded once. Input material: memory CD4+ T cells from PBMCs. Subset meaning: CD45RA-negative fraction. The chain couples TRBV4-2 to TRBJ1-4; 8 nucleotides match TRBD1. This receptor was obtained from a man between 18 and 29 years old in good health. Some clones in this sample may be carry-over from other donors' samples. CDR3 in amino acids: CASSQQDRVDEKLFF. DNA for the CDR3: TGTGCCAGCAGCCAACAGGACAGGGTAGATGAAAAACTGTTTTTT.